Listed below are T cell receptor beta chains from one sample, sequenced in a study of blood T cell repertoires in COVID-19. This table comes from immunoSEQ multiplex PCR, and its TCRdb copy is limited to in-frame clones, with some not included. Counted here are 170,000 or so clones, approximately 88% occurring once; the ten biggest clones make up about 6.7%. Sequenced material: peripheral blood. Receptor source: a woman in her forties with COVID-19, enrolled during active disease. Both conserved end residues are part of each CDR3. Fields, in order: V gene, J gene, CDR3 length, D gene, clone size, CDR3 protein, CDR3 DNA. D genes are given only for firm matches. The size of a clone is reported for some rows only, either as once, few or many, or as a class for expanded clones.

TRBV7-8	TRBJ1-3	15	-	-	CASSLASGTGNTIYF	TGTGCCAGCAGCTTAGCCTCCGGGACAGGAAACACCATATATTTT
TRBV5-1	TRBJ2-3	15	TRBD1	-	CASSRSGTGTDTQYF	TGCGCCAGCAGCCGATCAGGGACAGGCACAGATACGCAGTATTTT
TRBV5-1	TRBJ1-2	14	-	few	CASSSTGDQGGYTF	TGCGCCAGCAGCTCGACGGGGGACCAGGGAGGCTACACCTTC
TRBV3-1/TRBV3-2	TRBJ1-4	15	-	-	CASSASFATNEKLFF	TGTGCCAGCAGCGCGAGTTTTGCAACTAATGAAAAACTGTTTTTT
TRBV7-9	TRBJ1-2	13	-	-	CASSLAERNGYTF	TGTGCCAGCAGCTTAGCTGAGAGAAATGGCTACACCTTC
TRBV9	TRBJ1-1	16	TRBD1	-	CASSPRDRGEIFEAFF	TGTGCCAGCAGCCCTCGGGACAGGGGGGAGATTTTTGAAGCTTTCTTT
TRBV4-1	TRBJ1-2	12	-	-	CASSQEHYGYTF	TGCGCCAGCAGCCAAGAACACTACGGCTACACCTTC
TRBV7-3	TRBJ2-1	16	TRBD1	-	CASSFAGQGGMGEQFF	TGTGCCAGCAGCTTTGCGGGACAGGGTGGAATGGGTGAGCAGTTCTTC
TRBV6-5	TRBJ1-6	15	-	once	CASSYSGGNGSPLHF	TGTGCCAGCAGTTACTCAGGGGGAAACGGTTCACCCCTCCACTTT
TRBV7-6	TRBJ2-7	14	TRBD1	-	CASGGDRGLYEQYF	TGTGCCAGCGGGGGGGACAGGGGGCTCTACGAGCAGTACTTC
TRBV6-4	TRBJ1-5	13	-	-	CASSDAKDQPQHF	TGTGCCAGCAGTGACGCGAAAGATCAGCCCCAGCATTTT
TRBV28	TRBJ1-5	14	TRBD1	-	CASSDRGSNQPQHF	TGTGCCAGCAGTGACAGGGGTAGCAATCAGCCCCAGCATTTT
TRBV28	TRBJ1-1	15	-	-	CATLPTTGQNTEAFF	TGTGCCACCCTACCAACGACAGGCCAGAACACTGAAGCTTTCTTT
TRBV7-2	TRBJ2-3	14	TRBD2	-	CASSLGLAPDTQYF	TGTGCCAGCAGCTTAGGACTAGCGCCAGATACGCAGTATTTT
TRBV11-3	TRBJ2-1	16	TRBD2	-	CASSLRAGGTYNEQFF	TGTGCCAGCAGCTTAAGGGCGGGAGGTACCTACAATGAGCAGTTCTTC
TRBV6-6	TRBJ2-7	16	TRBD2	-	CASSSLSSGSPYEQYF	TGTGCCAGCAGTTCATTATCTAGCGGGAGTCCCTACGAGCAGTACTTC
TRBV11-3	TRBJ2-1	13	-	-	CASSLEFQIEQFF	TGTGCCAGCAGCTTAGAGTTTCAGATTGAGCAGTTCTTC
TRBV25-1	TRBJ1-1	12	-	-	CASRAGPPEAFF	TGTGCCAGCAGAGCGGGGCCTCCTGAAGCTTTCTTT
TRBV2	TRBJ2-3	17	TRBD2	-	CASSALPSGGVTDTQYF	TGTGCCAGCAGTGCCTTACCTAGCGGGGGGGTTACAGATACGCAGTATTTT
TRBV7-3	TRBJ1-2	15	-	-	CASSAQDRSTYGYTF	TGTGCCAGCAGCGCCCAAGACAGGTCGACCTATGGCTACACCTTC